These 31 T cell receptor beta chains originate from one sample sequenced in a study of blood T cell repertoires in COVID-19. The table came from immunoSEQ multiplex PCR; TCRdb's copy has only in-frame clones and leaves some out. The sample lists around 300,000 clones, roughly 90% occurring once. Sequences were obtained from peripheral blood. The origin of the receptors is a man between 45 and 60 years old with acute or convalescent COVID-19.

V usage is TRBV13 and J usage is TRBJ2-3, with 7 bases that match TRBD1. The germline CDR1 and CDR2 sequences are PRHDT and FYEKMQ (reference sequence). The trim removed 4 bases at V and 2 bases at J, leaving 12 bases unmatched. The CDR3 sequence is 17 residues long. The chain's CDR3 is CASSSTGPGQLTDTQYF. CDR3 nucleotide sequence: TGTGCCAGCAGCTCAACAGGGCCGGGACAGCTCACAGATACGCAGTATTTT. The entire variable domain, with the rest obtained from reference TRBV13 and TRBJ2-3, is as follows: AAGVIQSPRHLIKEKRETATLKCYPIPRHDTVYWYQQGPGQDPQFLISFYEKMQSDKGSIPDRFSAQQFSDYHSELNMSSLELGDSALYFCASSSTGPGQLTDTQYFGPGTRLTVL.

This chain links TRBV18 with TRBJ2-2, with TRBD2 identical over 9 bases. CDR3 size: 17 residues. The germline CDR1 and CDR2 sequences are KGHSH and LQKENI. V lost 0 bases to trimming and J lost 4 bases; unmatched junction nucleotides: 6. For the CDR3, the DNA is TGTGCCAGCTCACCACCTTCAAGCGGGGGGCGCACCGGGGAGCTGTTTTTT. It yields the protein CASSPPSSGGRTGELFF. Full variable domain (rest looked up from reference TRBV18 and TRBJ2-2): NAGVMQNPRHLVRRRGQEARLRCSPMKGHSHVYWYRQLPEEGLKFMVYLQKENIIDESGMPKERFSAEFPKEGPSILRIQQVVRGDSAAYFCASSPPSSGGRTGELFFGEGSRLTVL.

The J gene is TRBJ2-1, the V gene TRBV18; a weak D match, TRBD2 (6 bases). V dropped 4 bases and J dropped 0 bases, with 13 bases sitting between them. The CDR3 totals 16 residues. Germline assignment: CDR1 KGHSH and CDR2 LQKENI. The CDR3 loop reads CASSLHGGSSYNEQFF. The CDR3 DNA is TGTGCCAGCTCACTCCACGGGGGAAGCTCCTACAATGAGCAGTTCTTC.

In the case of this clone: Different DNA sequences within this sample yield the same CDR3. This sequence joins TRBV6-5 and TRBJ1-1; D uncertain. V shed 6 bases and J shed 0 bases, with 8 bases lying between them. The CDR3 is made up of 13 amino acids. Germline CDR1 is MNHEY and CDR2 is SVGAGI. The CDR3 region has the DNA TGTGCCAGCAGCCTTTCGGTGAACACTGAAGCTTTCTTT. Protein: CASSLSVNTEAFF.

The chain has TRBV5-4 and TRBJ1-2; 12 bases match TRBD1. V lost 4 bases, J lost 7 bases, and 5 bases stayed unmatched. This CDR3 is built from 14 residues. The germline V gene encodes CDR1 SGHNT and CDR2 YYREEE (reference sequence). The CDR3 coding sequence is TGTGCCAGCAGCACCGGGACAGGGGGCTTTGGCTACACCTTC. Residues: CASSTGTGGFGYTF.

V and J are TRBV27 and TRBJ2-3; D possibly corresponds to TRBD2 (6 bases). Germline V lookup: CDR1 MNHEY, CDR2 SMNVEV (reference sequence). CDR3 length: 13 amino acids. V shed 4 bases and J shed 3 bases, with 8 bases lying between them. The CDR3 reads CASSSGRTDTQYF. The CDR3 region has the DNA TGTGCCAGCAGTTCAGGGAGGACAGATACGCAGTATTTT.

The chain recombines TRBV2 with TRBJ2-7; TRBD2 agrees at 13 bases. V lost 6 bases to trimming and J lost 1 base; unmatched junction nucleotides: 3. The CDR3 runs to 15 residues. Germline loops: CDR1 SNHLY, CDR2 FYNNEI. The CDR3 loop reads CASRKTSGGSYEQYF. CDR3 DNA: TGTGCCAGCAGGAAGACTAGCGGGGGGTCCTACGAGCAGTACTTC.

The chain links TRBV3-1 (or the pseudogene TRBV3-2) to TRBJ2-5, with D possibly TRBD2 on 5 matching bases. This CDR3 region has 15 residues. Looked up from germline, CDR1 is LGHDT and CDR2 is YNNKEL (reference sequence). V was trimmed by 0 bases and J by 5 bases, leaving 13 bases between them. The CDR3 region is CASSQDPRGGETQYF. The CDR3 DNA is TGTGCCAGCAGCCAAGACCCCCGGGGTGGGGAGACCCAGTACTTC.

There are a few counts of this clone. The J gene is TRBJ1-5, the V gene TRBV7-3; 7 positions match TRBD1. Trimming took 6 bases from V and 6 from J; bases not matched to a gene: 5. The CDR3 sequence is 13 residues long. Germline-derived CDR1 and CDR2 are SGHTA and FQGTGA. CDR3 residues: CASSRGQGQPQHF. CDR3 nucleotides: TGTGCCAGCAGTAGGGGGCAGGGTCAGCCCCAGCATTTT.

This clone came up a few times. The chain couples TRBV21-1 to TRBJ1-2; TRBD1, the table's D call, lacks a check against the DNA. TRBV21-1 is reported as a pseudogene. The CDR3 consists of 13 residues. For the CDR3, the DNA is TGTGCCAGCAGCAGGACAGCGGACTATGGCTACACCTTC. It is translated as CASSRTADYGYTF.

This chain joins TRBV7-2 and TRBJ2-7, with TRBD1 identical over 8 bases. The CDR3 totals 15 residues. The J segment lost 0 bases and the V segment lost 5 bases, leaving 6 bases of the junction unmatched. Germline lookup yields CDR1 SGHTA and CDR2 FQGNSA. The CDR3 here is CASSQTGVGSYEQYF. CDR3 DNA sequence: TGTGCCAGCAGCCAGACAGGGGTTGGCTCCTACGAGCAGTACTTC.

CDR3 region: CAWGPYYGELFF. In DNA form, the CDR3 reads TGTGCCTGGGGTCCGTATTACGGGGAGCTGTTTTTT. J is TRBJ2-2 and V is TRBV30; D gene uncertain. This CDR3 comprises 12 residues. Trimming shortened V by 5 bases and J by 7 bases, and 11 bases separated the two germline ends. CDR1 is GTSNPN, CDR2 SVGIG, per germline (reference sequence).

DNA for the CDR3: TGTGCCAGCAGAGGAGGGACAGGGAACTATGGCTACACCTTC. Its protein product is CASRGGTGNYGYTF. V is TRBV3-1 (or the pseudogene TRBV3-2) and J is TRBJ1-2; 9 bases map to TRBD1. V dropped 6 bases and J dropped 2; count of bases not matched to a gene: 4. Germline-derived CDR1 and CDR2 are LGHDT and YNNKEL (reference sequence). CDR3 size: 14 residues.

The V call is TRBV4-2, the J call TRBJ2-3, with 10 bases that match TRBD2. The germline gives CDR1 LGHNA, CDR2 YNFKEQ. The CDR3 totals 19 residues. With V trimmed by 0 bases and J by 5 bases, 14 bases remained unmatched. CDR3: CASSQEVWRSGGAIDTQYF. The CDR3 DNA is TGTGCCAGCAGCCAAGAGGTTTGGAGGAGCGGGGGGGCCATAGATACGCAGTATTTT.

CDR3 DNA: TGTGCCTGGAGCCGAAATTCGGGACAGGCCGCCCGCCGCACTGAAGCTTTCTTT. It encodes CAWSRNSGQAARRTEAFF. The chain carries TRBV30 and TRBJ1-1, with 8 bases lining up with TRBD1. Trimming removed 3 bases from V and 4 bases from J; junction bases left unmatched: 19. The CDR3 totals 18 residues. Germline loops: CDR1 GTSNPN, CDR2 SVGIG (reference sequence).

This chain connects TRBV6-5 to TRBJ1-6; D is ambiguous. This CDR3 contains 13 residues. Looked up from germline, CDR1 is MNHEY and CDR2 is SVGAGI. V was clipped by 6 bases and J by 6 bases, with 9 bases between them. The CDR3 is CASRPGINSPLHF. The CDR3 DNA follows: TGTGCCAGCAGACCGGGAATTAATTCACCCCTCCACTTT.

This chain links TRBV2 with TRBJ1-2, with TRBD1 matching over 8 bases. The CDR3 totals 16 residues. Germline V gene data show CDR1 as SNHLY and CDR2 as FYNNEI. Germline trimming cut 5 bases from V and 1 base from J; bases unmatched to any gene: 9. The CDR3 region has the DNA TGTGCCAGCAGTCCGACAGGGGTACCACGTAACTATGGCTACACCTTC. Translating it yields CASSPTGVPRNYGYTF.

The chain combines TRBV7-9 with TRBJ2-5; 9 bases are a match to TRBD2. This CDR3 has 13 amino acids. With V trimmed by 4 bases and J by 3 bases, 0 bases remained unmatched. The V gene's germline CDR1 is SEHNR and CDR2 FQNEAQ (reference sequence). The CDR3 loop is CASSSSGEETQYF. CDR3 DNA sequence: TGTGCCAGCAGCTCTAGCGGGGAAGAGACCCAGTACTTC.

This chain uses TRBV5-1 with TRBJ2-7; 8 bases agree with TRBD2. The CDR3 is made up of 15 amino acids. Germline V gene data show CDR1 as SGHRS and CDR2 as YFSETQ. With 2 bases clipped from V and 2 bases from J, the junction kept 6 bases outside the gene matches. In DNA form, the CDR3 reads TGCGCCAGCAGCTTCTCAAGCGGGGGTACCTACGAGCAGTACTTC. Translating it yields CASSFSSGGTYEQYF. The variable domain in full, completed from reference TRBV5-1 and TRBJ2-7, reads KAGVTQTPRYLIKTRGQQVTLSCSPISGHRSVSWYQQTPGQGLQFLFEYFSETQRNKGNFPGRFSGRQFSNSRSEMNVSTLELGDSALYLCASSFSSGGTYEQYFGPGTRLTVT.

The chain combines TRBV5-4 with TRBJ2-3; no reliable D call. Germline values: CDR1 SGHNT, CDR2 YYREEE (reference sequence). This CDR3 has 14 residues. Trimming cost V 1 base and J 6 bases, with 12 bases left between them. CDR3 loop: CASSLLSTPDTQYF. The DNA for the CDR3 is TGTGCCAGCAGCTTGCTTTCTACTCCGGATACGCAGTATTTT.

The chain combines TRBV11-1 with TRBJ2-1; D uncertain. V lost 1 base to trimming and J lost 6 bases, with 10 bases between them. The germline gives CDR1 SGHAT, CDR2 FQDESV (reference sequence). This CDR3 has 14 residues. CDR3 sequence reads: CASSLGVRSNEQFF. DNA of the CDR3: TGTGCCAGCAGCTTAGGCGTCCGCTCCAATGAGCAGTTCTTC.

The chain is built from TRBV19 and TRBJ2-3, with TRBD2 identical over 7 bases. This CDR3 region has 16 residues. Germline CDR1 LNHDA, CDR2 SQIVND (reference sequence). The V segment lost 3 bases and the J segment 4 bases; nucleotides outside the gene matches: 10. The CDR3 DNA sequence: TGTGCCAGTAGTATTAACGGAGCGGGGATCCCAGATACGCAGTATTTT. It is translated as CASSINGAGIPDTQYF.

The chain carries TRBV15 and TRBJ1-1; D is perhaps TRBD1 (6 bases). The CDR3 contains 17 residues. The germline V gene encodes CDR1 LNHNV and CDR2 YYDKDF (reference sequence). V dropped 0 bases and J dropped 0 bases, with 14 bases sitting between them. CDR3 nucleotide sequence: TGTGCCACCAGCAGAGATATCGGACAGTCGATGAACACTGAAGCTTTCTTT. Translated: CATSRDIGQSMNTEAFF.

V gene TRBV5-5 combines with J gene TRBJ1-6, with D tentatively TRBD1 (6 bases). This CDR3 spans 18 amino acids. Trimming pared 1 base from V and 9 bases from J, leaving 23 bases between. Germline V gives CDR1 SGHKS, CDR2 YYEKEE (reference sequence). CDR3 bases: TGTGCCAGCAGCTTGTTTTGGCTTTGGGGGGGCCAAGCTTCACCCCTCCACTTT. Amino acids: CASSLFWLWGGQASPLHF.

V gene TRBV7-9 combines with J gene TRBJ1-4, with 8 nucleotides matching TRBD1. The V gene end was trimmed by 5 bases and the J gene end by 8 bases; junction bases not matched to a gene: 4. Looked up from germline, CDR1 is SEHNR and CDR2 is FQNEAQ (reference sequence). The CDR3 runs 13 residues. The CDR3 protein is CASSTGGEEKLFF. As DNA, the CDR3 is TGTGCCAGCAGCACAGGGGGAGAGGAAAAACTGTTTTTT. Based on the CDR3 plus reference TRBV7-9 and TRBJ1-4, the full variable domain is DTGVSQNPRHKITKRGQNVTFRCDPISEHNRLYWYRQTLGQGPEFLTYFQNEAQLEKSRLLSDRFSAERPKGSFSTLEIQRTEQGDSAMYLCASSTGGEEKLFFGSGTQLSVL.

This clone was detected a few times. CDR3 in amino acids: CASRAGGQPQHF. DNA for the CDR3: TGTGCCAGCAGGGCAGGGGGACAGCCCCAGCATTTT. This chain uses TRBV2 with TRBJ1-5, with 7 bases aligning to TRBD1. The V and J ends lost 6 bases and 7 bases, in that order; junction bases with no gene match: 3. Per germline, CDR1 SNHLY and CDR2 FYNNEI. This CDR3 region has 12 residues.

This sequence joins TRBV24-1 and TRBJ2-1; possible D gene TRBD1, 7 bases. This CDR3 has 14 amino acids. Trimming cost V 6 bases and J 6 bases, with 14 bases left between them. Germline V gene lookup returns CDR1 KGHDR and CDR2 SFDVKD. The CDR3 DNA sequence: TGTGCCACCAGTAGCGCCAGGGGGGTCAATGAGCAGTTCTTC. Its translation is CATSSARGVNEQFF.

The CDR3 is CASSESDRTYEQYF. The DNA for the CDR3 is TGCGCCAGCAGTGAGTCGGACAGAACCTACGAGCAGTACTTC. V is TRBV10-1 and J is TRBJ2-7, with D possibly matching TRBD1 (6 bases). Germline CDR1 reads WNHNN; CDR2 reads SYGVQD (reference sequence). This CDR3 contains 14 residues. Trimming left V 0 bases short and J 2 bases short, with 8 bases between.

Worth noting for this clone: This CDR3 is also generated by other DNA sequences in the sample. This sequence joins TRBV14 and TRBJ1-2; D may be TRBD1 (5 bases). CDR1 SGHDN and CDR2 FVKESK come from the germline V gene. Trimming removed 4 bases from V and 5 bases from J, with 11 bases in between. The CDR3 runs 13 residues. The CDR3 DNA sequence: TGTGCCAGCAGCCCATTGGGGGGGTATGGCTACACCTTC. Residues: CASSPLGGYGYTF.

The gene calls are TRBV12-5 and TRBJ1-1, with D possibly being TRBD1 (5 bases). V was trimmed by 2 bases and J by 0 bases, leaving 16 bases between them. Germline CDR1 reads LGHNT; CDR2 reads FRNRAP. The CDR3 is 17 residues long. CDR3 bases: TGTGCTAGTGGTTTGTCCCAGGGTAACCTCATGAACACTGAAGCTTTCTTT. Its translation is CASGLSQGNLMNTEAFF.

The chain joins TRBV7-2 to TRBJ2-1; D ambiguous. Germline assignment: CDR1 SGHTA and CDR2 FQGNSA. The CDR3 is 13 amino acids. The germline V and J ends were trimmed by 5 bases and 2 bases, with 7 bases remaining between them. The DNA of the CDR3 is TGTGCCAGCAGCCCTGGGCCCTACAATGAGCAGTTCTTC. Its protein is CASSPGPYNEQFF.